This T cell receptor (beta chain) was recovered during a study of blood T cell repertoires in COVID-19. Whole-study context: T cells, B-cell-depleted T cells, or PBMCs supplied cDNA or gDNA.

Sequenced by immunoSEQ multiplex PCR; TCRdb stores in-frame clones only, minus some. The table records 25,000 to 30,000 clones, more than 75% of them present only once. Germline CDR1 MDHEN, CDR2 SYDVKM. This CDR3 has 14 amino acids. The V end was cut by 5 bases, the J end by 8 bases, with 16 bases between. What was sequenced was peripheral blood. This clonotype was obtained from a woman in her 70s with acute or convalescent COVID-19. The chain has TRBV28 and TRBJ2-4; D perhaps matches TRBD1 (5 bases). CDR3 amino acids: CASSTRTFRDIQYF. DNA for the CDR3: TGTGCCAGCAGTACTCGGACATTCCGCGACATTCAGTACTTC.